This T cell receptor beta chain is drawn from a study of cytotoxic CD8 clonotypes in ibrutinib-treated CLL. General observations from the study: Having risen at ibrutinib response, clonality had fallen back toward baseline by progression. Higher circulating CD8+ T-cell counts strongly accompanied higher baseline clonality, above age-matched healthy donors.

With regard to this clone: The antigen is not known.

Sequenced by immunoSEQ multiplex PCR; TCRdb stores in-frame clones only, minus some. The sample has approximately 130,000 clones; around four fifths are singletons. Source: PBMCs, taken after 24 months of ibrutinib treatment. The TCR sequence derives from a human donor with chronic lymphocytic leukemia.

In DNA form, the CDR3 reads TGTGCCAGCAGCCTCACAGGGGGTGGCTACACCTTC. It is translated as CASSLTGGGYTF. This chain joins TRBV9 and TRBJ1-2, with 8 bases lining up with TRBD1. The CDR3 length is 12 residues. Germline V CDR1 and CDR2: SGDLS, YYNGEE. V trimming: 4 bases; J trimming: 7 bases; junction bases outside the gene matches: 3.